One T cell receptor beta chain is described in this entry. The data originate from a study of blood T cells in healthy people across ages. PCR was performed a second time for about 7 to 11 cycles using a sample-barcoded 5' primer and a J-beta primer mix. One entry per CDR3 protein, called by TCRdb with MiXCR from the 5' RACE reads. Here the sample spans nearly 800,000 distinct CDR3 sequences, about 56% being singletons. Donors gave 8.5 to 10 milliliters of peripheral blood apiece. The V gene lost 5 bases and the J gene lost 4 bases, with 17 bases spanning the gap. The germline V gene encodes CDR1 SGHAT and CDR2 FQNNGV. CDR3 length equals 15 residues.

V gene TRBV11-2 combines with J gene TRBJ1-1, with D perhaps TRBD1 (6 bases). The TCR originated in a man in his forties in good health. The sample was blood. CDR3 in DNA: TGTGCCAGCAGCCCTCAAAGGGGGGGTATCACTGAAGCTTTCTTT. Residues: CASSPQRGGITEAFF.